A selection of T cell receptor beta chains follows, all from one sample in a study of cytomegalovirus exposure and HLA in healthy donors. Some clones are missing from TCRdb's copy, which holds only in-frame ones; the method was immunoSEQ multiplex PCR. The table has a few hundred thousand clones, more than 75% seen once; the top ten hold approximately 0.95%. Sequencing was performed on PBMCs. These receptors were obtained from a woman under 30 in good health and CMV-seronegative. Both conserved end residues are part of each CDR3. The D gene is left open where the match is weak. Clone size is shown for a subset of rows, as once, few, many or a class of expanded clone.

clone_size,d_call,v_call,j_call,cdr3_length,cdr3_nt,cdr3_aa
NA,TRBD2,TRBV6-1,TRBJ2-7,14,TGTGCCAGCAGACTAGCGGGGGAACTCTACGAGCAGTACTTC,CASRLAGELYEQYF
few,NA,TRBV6-5,TRBJ1-6,13,TGTGCCAGCAGGGCCAGCGGTAATTCACCCCTCCACTTT,CASRASGNSPLHF
NA,NA,TRBV28,TRBJ1-2,14,TGTGCCAGCAGTTTTCGGTCCTATTCCTCTGGCTACACCTTC,CASSFRSYSSGYTF
NA,TRBD1,TRBV18,TRBJ1-2,13,TGTGCCAGCTCACAGGGACAGATCTATGGCTACACCTTC,CASSQGQIYGYTF
once,TRBD1,TRBV2,TRBJ1-2,14,TGTGCCAGCCCGGGACAGCCAACTAACTATGGCTACACCTTC,CASPGQPTNYGYTF
NA,TRBD2,TRBV28,TRBJ2-1,16,TGTGCCAGCAGTCCCTGGACTAGAGGGAGTTACAATGAGCAGTTCTTC,CASSPWTRGSYNEQFF
NA,NA,TRBV28,TRBJ1-2,11,TGTGCCAGCAGTCTCTCCTATGGCTACACCTTC,CASSLSYGYTF
NA,NA,TRBV29-1,TRBJ1-1,13,TGCAGCGTTGCTGGTACCGCTAGGACTGAAGCTTTCTTT,CSVAGTARTEAFF
NA,TRBD2,TRBV27,TRBJ2-7,16,TGTGCCAGCAGTTGGACTAGCGGGGCGAGCTCCTACGAGCAGTACTTC,CASSWTSGASSYEQYF
NA,NA,TRBV18,TRBJ2-5,13,TGTGCCAGCTCACTACAGGGAACTGAGACCCAGTACTTC,CASSLQGTETQYF
NA,NA,TRBV5-1,TRBJ1-2,13,TGCGCCAGCAGCTTGGACAGTAACTATGGCTACACCTTC,CASSLDSNYGYTF
NA,NA,TRBV7-3,TRBJ1-4,13,TGTGCCAGCGGGTTCCTAGTGAATGAAAAACTGTTTTTT,CASGFLVNEKLFF
NA,TRBD2,TRBV28,TRBJ2-1,15,TGTGCCAGCAGCCCTCGACTAGCGGGAGGGCCCTCGCAGTTCTTC,CASSPRLAGGPSQFF
NA,NA,TRBV5-6,TRBJ2-7,14,TGTGCCAGCAGCTTTGGAGTCAAAGCCTACGAGCAGTACTTC,CASSFGVKAYEQYF
once,NA,TRBV7-2,TRBJ2-5,13,TGTGCCAGCAGCTTACGACAGCTGGGGACCCAGTACTTC,CASSLRQLGTQYF
NA,TRBD2,TRBV6-4,TRBJ2-1,15,TGTGCCAGCCCCTCCCCCAATCGGGGGGACAATGAGCAGTTCTTC,CASPSPNRGDNEQFF
NA,TRBD1,TRBV18,TRBJ1-1,16,TGTGCCAGCTCACCACAGGAACAGGGGCTTAACACTGAAGCTTTCTTT,CASSPQEQGLNTEAFF
NA,TRBD2,TRBV5-1,TRBJ2-7,21,TGCGCCAGCAGCCCGGGTCGGGCTAGCGGGGACTACGCCATTCTATACTACGAGCAGTACTTC,CASSPGRASGDYAILYYEQYF
NA,NA,TRBV5-1,TRBJ2-1,13,TGCGCCAGCAGCTTTTTCAGGCGTCCTGAGCAGTTCTTC,CASSFFRRPEQFF
few,NA,TRBV6-5,TRBJ1-3,14,TGTGCCAGCACCACAGGTATCTCTGGAAACACCATATATTTT,CASTTGISGNTIYF
NA,TRBD1,TRBV28,TRBJ2-7,15,TGTGCCAGCAGAGCTCCTAGGACAGGGGGCGACGAGCAGTACTTC,CASRAPRTGGDEQYF
few,NA,TRBV5-1,TRBJ2-1,13,TGCGCCAGCAGCGGGGACTGGGGCGATGAGCAGTTCTTC,CASSGDWGDEQFF
NA,NA,TRBV27,TRBJ1-2,14,TGTGCCAGCAGCCCTCGAGGGGGTGGATTTGGCTACACCTTC,CASSPRGGGFGYTF
few,TRBD1,TRBV5-4,TRBJ1-2,15,TGTGCCAGCAGCTTGCAGATACAGGGGGCGGGCGGCTACACCTTC,CASSLQIQGAGGYTF
NA,TRBD2,TRBV27,TRBJ2-1,14,TGTGCCAGCAGTCGACTAGCGGGGGACAATGAGCAGTTCTTC,CASSRLAGDNEQFF
NA,NA,TRBV4-1,TRBJ1-4,14,TGCGCCAGCAGCCAAGGCCGGCCCGGGGAAAAACTGTTTTTT,CASSQGRPGEKLFF
few,TRBD1,TRBV6-5,TRBJ1-6,13,TGTGCCTGCGACCGGGACAGGGCTTCACCCCTCCACTTT,CACDRDRASPLHF
NA,NA,TRBV27,TRBJ2-7,16,TGTGCCAGCAGTTTATTACGGGGAAAGAGGTCCTACGAGCAGTACTTC,CASSLLRGKRSYEQYF
NA,TRBD2,TRBV9,TRBJ2-1,13,TGTGCCAGCAGCATCAGACTAGCGGCTGAGCAGTTCTTC,CASSIRLAAEQFF
NA,NA,TRBV2,TRBJ2-6,14,TGTGCCAGCAGGGACATCTCTGGGGCCAACGTCCTGACTTTC,CASRDISGANVLTF
NA,TRBD1,TRBV9,TRBJ1-1,15,TGTGCCAGCAGAGGGGGCCCGACAGAGAACACTGAAGCTTTCTTT,CASRGGPTENTEAFF
NA,TRBD2,TRBV27,TRBJ2-1,19,TGTGCCAGCAGTTTACGTCTAGCGGGAGTCGGGTCTCGGGTAGGTGAGCAGTTCTTC,CASSLRLAGVGSRVGEQFF
NA,TRBD1,TRBV27,TRBJ2-7,17,TGTGCCAGCAGCCGAAAACCTCCGGGACAGAACTCCTACGAGCAGTACTTC,CASSRKPPGQNSYEQYF
NA,TRBD1,TRBV5-4,TRBJ2-7,14,TGTGCCAGCAGCAGCCGGGACAGGGATCACGAGCAGTACTTC,CASSSRDRDHEQYF
NA,NA,TRBV6-1,TRBJ1-2,14,TGTGCCAGCAGTGACAGGGCGACTAACTATGGCTACACCTTC,CASSDRATNYGYTF
NA,NA,TRBV28,TRBJ1-4,14,TGTGCCAGCAGTTTATTCCAGTCTAATGAAAAACTGTTTTTT,CASSLFQSNEKLFF
NA,NA,TRBV6-1,TRBJ2-6,14,TGTGCCAGCACCGCGGCTCCTGAGGCCAACGTCCTGACTTTC,CASTAAPEANVLTF
NA,NA,TRBV28,TRBJ1-2,12,TGTGCCAGCAGTTTACGGGGGGACGGCTACACCTTC,CASSLRGDGYTF
NA,NA,TRBV9,TRBJ2-3,16,TGTGCCAGCAGCGTAGCGGGCGGGACCCACACAGATACGCAGTATTTT,CASSVAGGTHTDTQYF
NA,NA,TRBV27,TRBJ2-7,15,TGTGCCAGCAGTCCAAGGACAAAACGGGGGTACGAGCAGTACTTC,CASSPRTKRGYEQYF
NA,TRBD1,TRBV5-1,TRBJ1-1,15,TGCGCCAGCAGCTTCGGAGGGACAGGGAACACTGAAGCTTTCTTT,CASSFGGTGNTEAFF
few,NA,TRBV7-8,TRBJ1-2,12,TGTGCCAGCAGCCACGGACTCTATGGCTACACCTTC,CASSHGLYGYTF
NA,TRBD1,TRBV9,TRBJ2-3,15,TGTGCCAGCAGCGCTCGGGACAGGGGGTCAGATACGCAGTATTTT,CASSARDRGSDTQYF
few,TRBD1,TRBV28,TRBJ1-5,15,TGTGCCAGCAGTTTATGGGGACAGAACCAACAGCCCCAGCATTTT,CASSLWGQNQQPQHF
NA,NA,TRBV5-1,TRBJ2-1,15,TGCGCCAGCAGCTTGGCATTCGGGAGCTACAATGAGCAGTTCTTC,CASSLAFGSYNEQFF
NA,NA,TRBV7-8,TRBJ2-2,17,TGTGCCAGCAGCTTAGAAGGGGCAGGGGCGAACACCGGGGAGCTGTTTTTT,CASSLEGAGANTGELFF
NA,TRBD1,TRBV6-1,TRBJ1-5,15,TGTGCCAGCAGTGGGGGACAGCTCCCCAATCAGCCCCAGCATTTT,CASSGGQLPNQPQHF
NA,NA,TRBV28,TRBJ1-4,12,TGTGCCAGCAGTCAGACTCGGGAAAAACTGTTTTTT,CASSQTREKLFF
NA,NA,TRBV15,TRBJ1-1,13,TGTGCCACCAGCAGAGGGCTCACTATAAGGGCTTTCTTT,CATSRGLTIRAFF
NA,NA,TRBV4-1,TRBJ1-1,16,TGCGCCAGCAGCCAACCTAAGACAGGCGCGAACACTGAAGCTTTCTTT,CASSQPKTGANTEAFF
once,NA,TRBV11-2,TRBJ1-2,15,TGTGCCAGCAGCTTAGATCCGTCGCAGTACTATGGCTACACCTTC,CASSLDPSQYYGYTF
NA,TRBD1,TRBV5-6,TRBJ1-1,16,TGTGCCAGCAGGCCCACAGGGGTGGGCATGAACACTGAAGCTTTCTTT,CASRPTGVGMNTEAFF
NA,TRBD1,TRBV25-1,TRBJ2-2,16,TGTGCCAGCAGTGAAAGGGACAGGGGGCTTGGCGGGGAGCTGTTTTTT,CASSERDRGLGGELFF
NA,NA,TRBV29-1,TRBJ2-3,15,TGCAGCGTTGAAGATCCCGGAGCCCGCACAGATACGCAGTATTTT,CSVEDPGARTDTQYF